Listed below are T cell receptor beta chains from one sample, sequenced in a study of CD8 T cells in Susac syndrome. TCRdb reanalysed the immunoSEQ multiplex PCR reads using MiXCR and keeps one entry per CDR3 protein. Of 150,000 to 200,000 distinct CDR3 sequences listed, roughly 94% are singletons. Sequencing input: CD4+ T cells from PBMCs. These receptors originate from a human donor with multiple sclerosis. Both conserved end residues are trimmed from each CDR3. The order of the fields is CDR3 length, J gene, V gene, clone size, CDR3 protein. Expanded clones get a size class; other rows say once, few or many, or leave the size out.

>14|TRBJ1-1|TRBV18|.
ASSPLGQGRAFLAF
>17|TRBJ2-6|TRBV5-1|.
ASSPRLFSGASGANVLT
>14|TRBJ1-2|TRBV19|.
ASSIGGTGANYGYT
>12|TRBJ2-2|TRBV7-8|.
ASSPVGETGELF
>14|TRBJ2-3|TRBV7-7|.
ASSEGLAGGGDTQY
>13|TRBJ2-1|TRBV20-1|.
SARAAGVSYNEQF
>11|TRBJ2-5|TRBV12-3/TRBV12-4|.
ASSLLSAETQY
>13|TRBJ2-3|TRBV20-1|.
SAKSSGRSTDTQY
>12|TRBJ1-5|TRBV27|.
ASSLSQHNQPQH
>12|TRBJ2-7|TRBV30|.
AWSPGQANYEQY
>11|TRBJ2-7|TRBV7-9|.
ASSNRQDYEQY
>13|TRBJ1-1|TRBV5-4|.
ASSLDSGPYTEAF
>14|TRBJ2-1|TRBV6-5|.
ASSFLRTSGSNEQF
>17|TRBJ2-3|TRBV3-1|.
ASSQGTSGILLGTDTQY
>12|TRBJ2-1|TRBV30|.
AGRTSGSRNEQF
>14|TRBJ2-7|TRBV6-5|.
ASSLPPTAGRYEQY
>10|TRBJ2-2|TRBV24-1|.
SGQGGTGELF
>12|TRBJ1-2|TRBV20-1|.
SATPPGGIYGYT
>12|TRBJ2-3|TRBV25-1|once
ASSRGGPTDTQY
>10|TRBJ2-1|TRBV28|.
ASSLLPTEQF
>12|TRBJ2-3|TRBV24-1|.
ATSDYNNLDTQY
>13|TRBJ1-5|TRBV6-5|.
ASKVQGASNQPQH
>12|TRBJ2-2|TRBV18|.
ASSPDRAARELF
>16|TRBJ2-3|TRBV9|.
ASSVGPAGGPRTDTQY
>10|TRBJ1-1|TRBV29-1|.
SVERETLRAF
>14|TRBJ2-3|TRBV7-8|.
ASSLRTSGSRDTQY
>13|TRBJ2-5|TRBV6-1|.
ASRDHGKLQETQY
>13|TRBJ2-5|TRBV5-4|.
ASRTTEGSVETQY
>14|TRBJ1-5|TRBV7-2|.
ASSPRGGAPHQPQH
>12|TRBJ1-2|TRBV4-1|.
ASSQNQVDYGYT
>14|TRBJ2-3|TRBV7-6|.
ASSPRGLASTDTQY
>13|TRBJ2-7|TRBV7-3|.
ASSVLPSSSYEQY
>12|TRBJ2-1|TRBV3-1|.
ASGPSGLYNEQF
>14|TRBJ1-5|TRBV7-9|.
ASSLGSPLSNQPQH
>14|TRBJ1-2|TRBV4-2|.
ASSQPDRGINYGYT
>16|TRBJ1-5|TRBV10-3|.
AISEFSRGGQSNQPQH
>13|TRBJ1-1|TRBV6-2/TRBV6-3|.
ASSSAGPVNTEAF
>13|TRBJ2-7|TRBV4-1|.
ASSQRDGLSYEQY
>15|TRBJ2-1|TRBV30|.
AWSVKASGRSYNEQF
>13|TRBJ1-1|TRBV4-1|.
ASRGGNGLNTEAF